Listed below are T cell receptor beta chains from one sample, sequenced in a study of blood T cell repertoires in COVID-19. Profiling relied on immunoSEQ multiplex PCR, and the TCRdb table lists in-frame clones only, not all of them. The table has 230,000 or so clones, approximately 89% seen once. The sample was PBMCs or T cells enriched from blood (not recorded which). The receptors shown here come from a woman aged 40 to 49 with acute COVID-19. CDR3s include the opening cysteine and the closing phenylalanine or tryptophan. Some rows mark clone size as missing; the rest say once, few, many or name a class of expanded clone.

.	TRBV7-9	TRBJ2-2	CASRARGYGELFF
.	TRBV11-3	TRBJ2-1	CASSFSQEQFF
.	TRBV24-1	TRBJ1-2	CATSDHLGDGYTF
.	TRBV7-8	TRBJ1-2	CASSLAQGTARGGYTF
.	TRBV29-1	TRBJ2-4	CSVEAERDIQYF
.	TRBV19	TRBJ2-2	CASSIDTGNTGELFF
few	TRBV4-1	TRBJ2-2	CASSQSTGYTGELFF
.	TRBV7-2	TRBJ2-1	CASSLAMIAGGSSYNEQFF
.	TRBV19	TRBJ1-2	CASTESDRVDGYTF
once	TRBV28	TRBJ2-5	CASSNSRQETQYF
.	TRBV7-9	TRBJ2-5	CASSLNTLLGETQYF
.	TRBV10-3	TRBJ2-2	CAISESEAGELFF
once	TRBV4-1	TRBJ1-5	CASSNDRGSDQPQHF
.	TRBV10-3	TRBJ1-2	CAISEFGGGDYGYTF
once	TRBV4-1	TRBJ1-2	CASSPTGQASNYGYTF
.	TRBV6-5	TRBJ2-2	CASRGDRGNTGELFF
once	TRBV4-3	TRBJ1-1	CASSQGSGGQGFTEAFF
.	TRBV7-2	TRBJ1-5	CASNLGGRGNQPQHF
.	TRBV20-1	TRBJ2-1	CSASPPGLAGINEQFF
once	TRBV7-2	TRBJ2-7	CASSLGQGIRYEQYF
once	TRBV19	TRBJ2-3	CASSPQTGYTDTQYF
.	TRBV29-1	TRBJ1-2	CSVAVPGQGNYGYTF
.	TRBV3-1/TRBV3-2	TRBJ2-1	CASSQGQGKGQFF
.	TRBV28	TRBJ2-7	CASSLRDRGYEQYF
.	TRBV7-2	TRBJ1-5	CASSPLGVRRNQPQHF
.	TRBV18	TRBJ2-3	CASSPPGGLGDTQYF
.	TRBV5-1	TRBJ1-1	CASSLGPQGFLNTEAFF
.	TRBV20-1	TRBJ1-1	CSARGGAEAFF
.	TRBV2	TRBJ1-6	CASSEKRTGPSPLHF
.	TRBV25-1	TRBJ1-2	CASSDLWGQIGYTF
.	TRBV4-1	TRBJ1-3	CASSQDPSVTGNTIYF
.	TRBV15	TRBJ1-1	CATSRNRQGPAEAFF
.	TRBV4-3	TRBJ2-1	CASSQGLAGDYNEQFF
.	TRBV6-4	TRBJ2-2	CASSVNGLAAGELFF
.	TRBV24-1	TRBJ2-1	CAIGDLADNEQFF
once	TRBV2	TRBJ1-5	CASTEGDRGNQPQHF
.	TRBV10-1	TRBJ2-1	CASSRDSSYNEQFF
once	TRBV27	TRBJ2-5	CASRGFSETQYF
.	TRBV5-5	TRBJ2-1	CASSPSGTNSYNEQFF
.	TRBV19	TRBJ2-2	CASTQLAGANTGELFF
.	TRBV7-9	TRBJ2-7	CASSLAVGTRAYEQYF
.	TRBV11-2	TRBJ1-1	CASIGQNTEAFF
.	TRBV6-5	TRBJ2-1	CASSFAGTSGRKQFF
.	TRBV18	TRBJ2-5	CASSSQGETQYF
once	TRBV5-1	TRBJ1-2	CASSFGGNGLRDGYTF
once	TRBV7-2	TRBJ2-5	CASSSGAGSEETQYF
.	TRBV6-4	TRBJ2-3	CASSDGQGADTQYF
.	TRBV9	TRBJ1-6	CASSVAGHGTTPLHF
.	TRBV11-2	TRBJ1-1	CASSPHSLNTEAFF
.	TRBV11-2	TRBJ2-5	CASSLAGRGARETQYF
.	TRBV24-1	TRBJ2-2	CATSDVRGRELFF
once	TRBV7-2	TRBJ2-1	CASSSPSGGYNEQFF
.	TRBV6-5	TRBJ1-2	CASSSPARGDGYTF
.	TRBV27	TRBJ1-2	CASSDQGRGYTF
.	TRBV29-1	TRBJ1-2	CSVEVPRDRVERGYTF
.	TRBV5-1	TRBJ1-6	CASSLEGVNSPLHF
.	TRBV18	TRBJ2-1	CASSPWSGDRTSGSTYNEQFF